This T cell receptor (beta chain) comes out of a study of shared T cell receptors in the human thymus. Generated by immunoSEQ multiplex PCR, the TCRdb table keeps only in-frame clones and is missing some. The sample has 700,000 or so clones, roughly 88% seen once. This CDR3 is built from 16 residues. Germline-derived CDR1 and CDR2 are SGHVS and FNYEAQ. The V and J ends lost 1 base and 6 bases, in that order; junction bases with no gene match: 6. These data also formed part of another study, on human thymus T cells. That source adds: V and J gene usage appeared biased in thymic and blood repertoires. Related studies found that unrelated individuals share highly overlapping thymic repertoires.

Sequencing was carried out using thymocytes. The clonotype was recovered from a girl under three years old with a congenital heart defect. The chain joins TRBV7-6 to TRBJ2-2; 9 nucleotides line up with TRBD2. The CDR3, as DNA: TGTGCCAGCAGCTTAGACCGAGGGACTAGCCCCGGGGAGCTGTTTTTT. It specifies CASSLDRGTSPGELFF.